This TCR beta chain was documented in a study of CD8 T cells in Susac syndrome. Study summary: Patients with Susac syndrome had blood drawn and were at that point therapy-naive, on corticosteroids, or on intravenous immunoglobulin alone.

This CDR3 region has 15 residues. CDR1 SGHDN and CDR2 FVKESK come from the germline V gene. The V gene lost 1 base and the J gene lost 3 bases, with 12 bases spanning the gap. Reverse transcription of roughly 0.5 to 1 ug RNA used random hexamers. TCRdb passed the immunoSEQ multiplex PCR reads through MiXCR, listing each CDR3 protein once. The data contain tens of thousands of distinct CDR3 sequences, about 96% of them seen just once; the ten biggest clones take up about 0.68%. The rearrangement uses TRBV14 and TRBJ2-5, with D unresolved. The source is a human donor with Susac syndrome. Material: CD8+ T cells from PBMCs. The CDR3: CASSQGVSGKETQYF. CDR3 DNA sequence: TGTGCCAGCAGCCAAGGGGTATCCGGTAAAGAGACCCAGTACTTC.